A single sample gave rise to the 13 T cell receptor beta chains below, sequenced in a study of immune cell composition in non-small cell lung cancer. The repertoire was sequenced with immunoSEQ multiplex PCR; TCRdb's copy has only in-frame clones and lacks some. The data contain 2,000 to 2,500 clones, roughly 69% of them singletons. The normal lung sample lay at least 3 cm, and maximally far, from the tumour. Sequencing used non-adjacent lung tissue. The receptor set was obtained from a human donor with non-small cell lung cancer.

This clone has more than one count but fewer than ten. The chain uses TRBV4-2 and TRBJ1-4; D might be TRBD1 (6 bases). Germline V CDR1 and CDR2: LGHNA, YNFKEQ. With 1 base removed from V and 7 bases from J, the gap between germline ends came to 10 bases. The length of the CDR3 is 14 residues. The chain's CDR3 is CASSQAGDGEKLFF. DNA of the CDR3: TGTGCCAGCAGCCAAGCAGGGGACGGTGAAAAACTGTTTTTT.

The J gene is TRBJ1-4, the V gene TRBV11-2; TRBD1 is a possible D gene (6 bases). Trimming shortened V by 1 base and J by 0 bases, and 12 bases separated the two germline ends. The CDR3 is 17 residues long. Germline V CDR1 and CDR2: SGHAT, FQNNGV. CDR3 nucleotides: TGTGCCAGCAGCTTAGCTGGGAAGGGGGCAACTAATGAAAAACTGTTTTTT. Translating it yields CASSLAGKGATNEKLFF.

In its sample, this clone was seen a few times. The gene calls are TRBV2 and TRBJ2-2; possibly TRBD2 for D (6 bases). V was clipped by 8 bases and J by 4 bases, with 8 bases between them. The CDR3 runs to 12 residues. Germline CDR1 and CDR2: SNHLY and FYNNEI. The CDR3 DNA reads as TGTGCCAGCCAGGGAGGCACCGGGGAGCTGTTTTTT. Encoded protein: CASQGGTGELFF.

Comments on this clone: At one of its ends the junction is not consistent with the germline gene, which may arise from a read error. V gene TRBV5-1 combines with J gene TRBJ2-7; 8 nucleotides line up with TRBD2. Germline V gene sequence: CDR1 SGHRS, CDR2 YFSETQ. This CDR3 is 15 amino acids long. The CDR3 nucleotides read TGTGCCAGCAGCGCCCGAGCGGGGGACCTGAATGAGCAGTACTTC. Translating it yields CASSARAGDLNEQYF.

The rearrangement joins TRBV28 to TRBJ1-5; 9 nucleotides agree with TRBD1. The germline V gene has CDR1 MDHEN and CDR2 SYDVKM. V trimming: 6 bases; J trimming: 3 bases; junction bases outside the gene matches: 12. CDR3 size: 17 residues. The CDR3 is CASSLSFGTGNNQPQHF. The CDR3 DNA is TGTGCCAGCAGCTTGTCTTTCGGGACAGGGAACAATCAGCCCCAGCATTTT.

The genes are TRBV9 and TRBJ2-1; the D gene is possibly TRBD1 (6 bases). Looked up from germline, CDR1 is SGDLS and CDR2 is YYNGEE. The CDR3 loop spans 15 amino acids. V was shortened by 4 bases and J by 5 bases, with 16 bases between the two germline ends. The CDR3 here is CASSSVGQGNNEQFF. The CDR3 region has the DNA TGTGCCAGCAGCTCCGTGGGTCAGGGGAACAATGAGCAGTTCTTC.

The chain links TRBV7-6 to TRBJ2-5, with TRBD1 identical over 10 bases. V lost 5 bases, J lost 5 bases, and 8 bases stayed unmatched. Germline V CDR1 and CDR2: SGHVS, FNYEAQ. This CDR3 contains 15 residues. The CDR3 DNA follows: TGTGCCAGCAGCCAAGGGACAGGGGTGGCTGAGACCCAGTACTTC. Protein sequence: CASSQGTGVAETQYF.

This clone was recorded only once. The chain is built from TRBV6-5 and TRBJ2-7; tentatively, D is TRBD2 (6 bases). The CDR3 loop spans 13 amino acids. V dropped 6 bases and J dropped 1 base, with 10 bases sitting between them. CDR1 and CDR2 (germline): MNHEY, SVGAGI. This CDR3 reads CASSRRGSYEQYF. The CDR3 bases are TGTGCCAGCAGCCGACGGGGGTCCTACGAGCAGTACTTC.

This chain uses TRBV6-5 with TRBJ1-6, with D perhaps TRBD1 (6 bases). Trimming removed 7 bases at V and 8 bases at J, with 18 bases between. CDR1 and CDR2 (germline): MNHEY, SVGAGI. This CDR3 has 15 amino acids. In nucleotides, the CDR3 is TGTGCCAGCATTGGGGCCAGGGGATCTCATTCACCCCTCCACTTT. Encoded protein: CASIGARGSHSPLHF.

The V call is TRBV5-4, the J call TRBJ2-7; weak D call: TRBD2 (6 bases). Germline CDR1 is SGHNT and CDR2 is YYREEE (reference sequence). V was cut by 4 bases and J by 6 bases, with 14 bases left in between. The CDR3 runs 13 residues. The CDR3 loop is CASSLPAGSEQYF. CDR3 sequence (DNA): TGTGCCAGCAGCCTCCCTGCGGGGTCCGAGCAGTACTTC.

The CDR3 DNA is TGTGCCAGCACCTCGGTCAGCATGCCGGACAGCCAAGAGACCCAGTACTTC. The encoded protein is CASTSVSMPDSQETQYF. The chain carries TRBV28 and TRBJ2-5, with D tentatively TRBD1 (6 bases). CDR3 size: 17 residues. Trimming took 7 bases from V and 1 from J, leaving 22 bases between them. Germline V gene sequence: CDR1 MDHEN, CDR2 SYDVKM.

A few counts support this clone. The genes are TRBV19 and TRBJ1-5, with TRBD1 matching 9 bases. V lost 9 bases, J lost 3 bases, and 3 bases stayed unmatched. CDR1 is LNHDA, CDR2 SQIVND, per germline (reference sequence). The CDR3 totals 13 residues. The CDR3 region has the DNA TGTGCCAGCAGGACAGGGGTCAATCAGCCCCAGCATTTT. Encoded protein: CASRTGVNQPQHF.

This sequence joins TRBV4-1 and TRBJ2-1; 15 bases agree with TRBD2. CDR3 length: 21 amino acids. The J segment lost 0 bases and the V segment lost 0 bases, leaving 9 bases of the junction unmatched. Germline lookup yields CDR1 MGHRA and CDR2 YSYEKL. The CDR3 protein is CASSQDKAGLAGGSSYNEQFF. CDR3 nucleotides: TGCGCCAGCAGCCAAGATAAGGCGGGACTAGCGGGGGGAAGCTCCTACAATGAGCAGTTCTTC.